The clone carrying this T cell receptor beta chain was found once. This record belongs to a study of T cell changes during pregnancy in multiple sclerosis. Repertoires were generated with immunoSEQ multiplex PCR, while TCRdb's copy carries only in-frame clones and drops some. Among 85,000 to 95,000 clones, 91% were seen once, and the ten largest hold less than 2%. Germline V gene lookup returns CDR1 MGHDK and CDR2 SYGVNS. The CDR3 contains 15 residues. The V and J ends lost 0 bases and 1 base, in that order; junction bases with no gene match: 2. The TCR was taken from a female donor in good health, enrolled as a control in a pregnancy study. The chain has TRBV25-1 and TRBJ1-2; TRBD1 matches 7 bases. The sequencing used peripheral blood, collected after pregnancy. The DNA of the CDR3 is TGTGCCAGCAGTGAATATGGGGACAGTAACTATGGCTACACCTTC. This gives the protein CASSEYGDSNYGYTF.